Below are 26 T cell receptor beta chains sequenced from a single sample in a study of breast tumors, draining lymph nodes, adjacent tissues. Breast cancer patients provided tissue from their axillary draining lymph nodes. MiXCR, run by TCRdb on the multiplex PCR reads, gives a single entry per CDR3 protein. There are 150,000 to 200,000 distinct CDR3 sequences in the sample; approximately 30% occur only once, and about 3.9% lies in the top ten. The material sequenced was axillary lymph node tissue. Every receptor here comes from a female donor with breast cancer. Some clones in this sample may be carry-over from other donors' samples.

The genes are TRBV19 and TRBJ1-4; 9 nucleotides line up with TRBD1. V gave up 6 bases and J gave up 7 bases; unmatched junction bases: 9. The CDR3 contains 15 residues. Germline V gives CDR1 LNHDA, CDR2 SQIVND (reference sequence). As DNA, the CDR3 is TGTGCCAGTAGAGGCCGCGGGACAGGGTCTGAAAAACTGTTTTTT. It translates to CASRGRGTGSEKLFF.

This clonotype has more than one count but fewer than ten. The genes are TRBV5-4 and TRBJ1-2; TRBD1 matches 9 bases. Germline CDR1 and CDR2: SGHNT and YYREEE (reference sequence). The CDR3 consists of 16 residues. V shed 2 bases, J shed 4 bases, and the junction held 9 bases outside the gene matches. CDR3 bases: TGTGCCAGCAGCTTTAGGACAGGGGACCACTCCTATGGCTACACCTTC. Translating it yields CASSFRTGDHSYGYTF.

There are many counts of this clonotype. The V and J genes are TRBV4-1 and TRBJ1-5; 10 bases fit TRBD1. CDR1 and CDR2 (germline): MGHRA, YSYEKL. CDR3 length equals 16 residues. The junction had 8 bases not matched to a gene; V was cut back by 2 bases and J by 7 bases. CDR3 DNA sequence: TGCGCCAGCAGCCAAAACCCGGGACAGGGGCACCAGCCCCAGCATTTT. This codes for CASSQNPGQGHQPQHF.

For this clonotype: A read error may explain this, as a much larger clone is one base away. The chain couples TRBV9 to TRBJ2-5; TRBD2 matches at 12 bases. There are 15 residues in the CDR3. CDR1 and CDR2 (germline): SGDLS, YYNGEE. The CDR3 region is CASSPGLAGYETPYF. The CDR3 nucleotides are TGTGCCAGCAGCCCGGGACTAGCGGGTTATGAGACCCCGTACTTC. The whole variable domain, remainder taken from reference TRBV9 and TRBJ2-5, is DSGVTQTPKHLITATGQRVTLRCSPRSGDLSVYWYQQSLDQGLQFLIQYYNGEERAKGNILERFSAQQFPDLHSELNLSSLELGDSALYFCASSPGLAGYETPYFGPGTRLLVL.

A remark on this clonotype: At one end, the junction sequence differs from germline, possibly due to a read error. The rearrangement links TRBV4-1 to TRBJ2-7, with 8 nucleotides matching TRBD2. CDR1 and CDR2 from the germline V gene are MGHRA and YSYEKL. The CDR3 sequence is 16 residues long. The CDR3 loop is CASSQRERAPTYGQYF. The DNA for the CDR3 is TGTGCCAGCAGCCAGCGGGAGCGGGCGCCGACCTACGGGCAGTACTTC.

This clonotype appeared many times. The chain carries TRBV19 and TRBJ2-1; tentative D call: TRBD2 (5 bases). Looked up from germline, CDR1 is LNHDA and CDR2 is SQIVND (reference sequence). The length of the CDR3 is 13 residues. Trimming removed 7 bases from V and 8 bases from J, with 15 bases in between. The CDR3, as DNA: TGTGCCAGTACCTGGGCCTCCGGGGATGAGCAGTTCTTC. Its translation is CASTWASGDEQFF.

There are many counts of this clonotype. The chain has TRBV7-9 and TRBJ1-3; weak D call: TRBD1 (6 bases). CDR3 length: 18 residues. Germline CDR1 is SEHNR and CDR2 is FQNEAQ (reference sequence). Trimming left V 5 bases short and J 2 bases short, with 22 bases between. DNA for the CDR3: TGTGCCAGCAGCCCAGGGGTCCTGTACGCCAACGCTGGAAACACCATATATTTT. Translated: CASSPGVLYANAGNTIYF.

The chain carries TRBV29-1 and TRBJ1-1; D gene unclear. The CDR3 consists of 11 residues. Germline V gene data show CDR1 as SQVTM and CDR2 as ANQGSEA. The CDR3 is CTKRRITAAFF. The CDR3 DNA reads as TGCACCAAGAGGCGGATCACCGCAGCTTTCTTT.

This clonotype was observed at least ten times. The chain couples TRBV6-6 to TRBJ2-5; 8 positions match TRBD2. V lost 5 bases and J lost 0; bases outside the gene matches: 5. This CDR3 has 15 residues. Germline assignment: CDR1 MNHNY and CDR2 SVGAGI (reference sequence). CDR3: CASSRTSSNQETQYF. The CDR3 coding sequence is TGTGCCAGCAGTCGGACTAGCAGCAACCAAGAGACCCAGTACTTC.

This clonotype showed up many times. This rearrangement joins TRBV14 to TRBJ2-2; possible D gene TRBD2, 6 bases. Germline-derived CDR1 and CDR2 are SGHDN and FVKESK. The CDR3 spans 16 residues. Deletions cut 0 bases from V and 5 bases from J, with 13 bases between. The CDR3 is CASSQDRGSGTGELFF. The CDR3 DNA reads TGTGCCAGCAGCCAAGATCGGGGGAGCGGGACCGGGGAGCTGTTTTTT.

This clonotype was counted only a few times. As the CDR3 is not closed by the conserved phenylalanine or tryptophan, this likely results from a read error. The V call is TRBV20-1, the J call TRBJ2-1, with TRBD1 identical over 9 bases. This CDR3 contains 15 residues. Germline V gene data show CDR1 as DFQATT and CDR2 as SNEGSKA (reference sequence). After removal of 1 base from V and 5 bases from J, the junction contained 6 bases not matched to a gene. CDR3 in DNA: TGCAGTGCTAGAGCAAGGGACAGGGTGGACAATGAGCAGTTCCTC. Its translation: CSARARDRVDNEQFL.

The chain carries TRBV7-2 and TRBJ1-4; 12 bases fit TRBD1. With V trimmed by 5 bases and J by 5 bases, 6 bases remained unmatched. The germline gives CDR1 SGHTA, CDR2 FQGNSA. This CDR3 spans 16 amino acids. The DNA of the CDR3 is TGTGCCAGCAGCACGGGACAGGGGGCGGGCAATGAAAAACTGTTTTTT. This sequence encodes CASSTGQGAGNEKLFF.

This clonotype has a count of ten or more. The rearrangement joins TRBV11-3 to TRBJ2-5, with 13 bases lining up with TRBD2. Germline V lookup: CDR1 SGHNT, CDR2 YENEEA. The CDR3 loop spans 14 amino acids. J gave up 5 bases and V 5 bases, and 2 bases lay outside the gene matches. CDR3 nucleotide sequence: TGTGCCAGCAGCCCACTAGCGGGGGGGGAGACCCAGTACTTC. As protein: CASSPLAGGETQYF.

There are a few counts of this clonotype. The chain is built from TRBV3-1 and TRBJ2-1, with D perhaps assigned TRBD1 or TRBD2 (6 bases each). V lost 3 bases to trimming and J lost 8 bases, with 14 bases between them. The V gene's germline CDR1 is LGHDT and CDR2 YNNKEL (reference sequence). This CDR3 is 14 amino acids long. The CDR3 region has the DNA TGTGCCAGCAGCCAGAGGGGGGTGGCGGATGAGCAGTTCTTC. Translated: CASSQRGVADEQFF.

This clonotype occurred a few times. The gene calls are TRBV10-3 and TRBJ1-4, with D unclear. There are 11 residues in the CDR3. Trimming cost V 2 bases and J 5 bases, with 0 bases left between them. The V gene's germline CDR1 is ENHRY and CDR2 SYGVKD. CDR3 coding DNA: TGTGCCATCAGTGAGAATGAAAAACTGTTTTTT. It encodes CAISENEKLFF.

The table lists this clonotype with many counts. The gene calls are TRBV12-3 or TRBV12-4 and TRBJ1-2; D is possibly TRBD1 (5 bases). V lost 6 bases to trimming and J lost 8 bases, with 22 bases between them. This CDR3 region has 15 residues. The CDR3 region has the DNA TGTGCCAGCAGCGCGACCGGGACCCGATTTAAGGGCTACACCTTC. Residues: CASSATGTRFKGYTF.

This clonotype was seen ten or more times. V usage is TRBV2 and J usage is TRBJ1-5; D is ambiguous. The V and J ends lost 8 bases and 6 bases respectively, with 11 bases between them. The CDR3 has 12 amino acids. Germline values: CDR1 SNHLY, CDR2 FYNNEI. The CDR3 region is CASGPTPQPQHF. The CDR3 region has the DNA TGTGCCAGCGGGCCGACTCCTCAGCCCCAGCATTTT.

The sample holds many counts of this clonotype. V gene TRBV12-3 or TRBV12-4 combines with J gene TRBJ2-2, with 11 positions matching TRBD1. The CDR3 sequence is 15 residues long. The J segment lost 6 bases and the V segment lost 6 bases, leaving 6 bases of the junction unmatched. The CDR3 loop is CASSRGQGGAGELFF. The CDR3 DNA reads as TGTGCCAGCAGCCGGGGACAGGGGGGGGCCGGGGAGCTGTTTTTT.

This clonotype has at least ten counts. The chain links TRBV7-8 to TRBJ2-3, with D tentatively TRBD1 (6 bases). Germline lookup yields CDR1 SGHVS and CDR2 FQNEAQ. Trimming took 3 bases from V and 6 from J, leaving 10 bases between them. The CDR3 contains 13 residues. In DNA, the CDR3 is TGTGCCAGCAGCTTTAACAGGGTGGATACGCAGTATTTT. It codes for CASSFNRVDTQYF.

This clonotype came up many times. The gene calls are TRBV7-6 and TRBJ2-1; D is unclear. The CDR3 contains 12 residues. Germline V gene data show CDR1 as SGHVS and CDR2 as FNYEAQ. V lost 3 bases to trimming and J lost 7 bases, with 7 bases between them. The CDR3 DNA is TGTGCCAGCAGCTTGGGATCGAATGAGCAGTTCTTC. Its protein product is CASSLGSNEQFF. The full variable domain, its missing parts supplied by reference TRBV7-6 and TRBJ2-1, is GAGVSQSPRYKVTKRGQDVALRCDPISGHVSLYWYRQALGQGPEFLTYFNYEAQQDKSGLPNDRFSAERPEGSISTLTIQRTEQRDSAMYRCASSLGSNEQFFGPGTRLTVL.

Points on this clonotype: The final CDR3 position lacks the conserved phenylalanine or tryptophan, pointing to a likely read error. The chain is built from TRBV7-2 and TRBJ1-1, with a tentative D call TRBD1 (5 bases). Between the trimmed V and J ends, which lost 5 bases and 10 bases, there was a span of 26 bases. CDR1 and CDR2 (germline): SGHTA, FQGNSA. The CDR3 is 16 residues long. CDR3 sequence: CASSPHAAGGARRAFV. The CDR3 nucleotides read TGTGCCAGCAGCCCTCACGCCGCGGGAGGGGCGAGGAGAGCTTTCGTT.

A word on this clonotype: The CDR3 end shows no conserved phenylalanine or tryptophan, and so a read error is likely. This chain uses TRBV7-2 with TRBJ2-2; D remains unclear. This CDR3 contains 11 residues. Germline V CDR1 and CDR2: SGHTA, FQGNSA. The CDR3 region has the DNA TGCGCCAGCACTCAAACCGGGGAGCTGTTTCTT. Its protein is CASTQTGELFL.

The chain employs TRBV27 and TRBJ1-1; TRBD1 aligns across 12 bases. The CDR3 totals 16 residues. Germline V gives CDR1 MNHEY, CDR2 SMNVEV (reference sequence). With 8 bases clipped from V and 0 bases from J, the junction kept 7 bases outside the gene matches. In nucleotides, the CDR3 is TGTGCCAGCGGGGACAGGGGGCGCTTGGTGAACACTGAAGCTTTCTTT. Amino acid sequence: CASGDRGRLVNTEAFF.

Many counts were recorded for this clonotype. V and J are TRBV11-1 and TRBJ1-2, with D maybe TRBD1 (5 bases). Trimming stripped 4 bases from V and 8 bases from J, with 17 bases between. Per the germline V gene, CDR1 is SGHAT and CDR2 is FQDESV (reference sequence). The CDR3 length is 14 residues. CDR3 nucleotides: TGTGCCAGCAGCTCCCAAGAAGGGGACGGGGGCTACACCTTC. Translating it yields CASSSQEGDGGYTF.

As concerns this clonotype: A much larger clone differs from this one at a single base, so this may be a read error. The rearrangement joins TRBV12-5 to TRBJ2-7; TRBD1 is a possible D gene (6 bases). Trimming stripped 3 bases from V and 6 bases from J, with 12 bases between. Germline V gives CDR1 LGHNT, CDR2 FRNRAP. This CDR3 is built from 13 residues. CDR3 protein: CASGFGQNFEQYF. Here the CDR3 DNA reads TGTGCTAGTGGTTTCGGACAGAACTTCGAGCAGTACTTC.

This clonotype was detected many times. V is TRBV13 and J is TRBJ2-1, with 11 bases matching TRBD2. With 4 bases clipped from V and 5 bases from J, the junction kept 7 bases outside the gene matches. This CDR3 is built from 16 residues. Per germline, CDR1 PRHDT and CDR2 FYEKMQ (reference sequence). The CDR3 region has the DNA TGTGCCAGCAGCTCGATACTAGCGGGAGACGACAATGAGCAGTTCTTC. Encoded protein: CASSSILAGDDNEQFF. Full variable domain (remainder filled in from reference TRBV13 and TRBJ2-1): AAGVIQSPRHLIKEKRETATLKCYPIPRHDTVYWYQQGPGQDPQFLISFYEKMQSDKGSIPDRFSAQQFSDYHSELNMSSLELGDSALYFCASSSILAGDDNEQFFGPGTRLTVL.